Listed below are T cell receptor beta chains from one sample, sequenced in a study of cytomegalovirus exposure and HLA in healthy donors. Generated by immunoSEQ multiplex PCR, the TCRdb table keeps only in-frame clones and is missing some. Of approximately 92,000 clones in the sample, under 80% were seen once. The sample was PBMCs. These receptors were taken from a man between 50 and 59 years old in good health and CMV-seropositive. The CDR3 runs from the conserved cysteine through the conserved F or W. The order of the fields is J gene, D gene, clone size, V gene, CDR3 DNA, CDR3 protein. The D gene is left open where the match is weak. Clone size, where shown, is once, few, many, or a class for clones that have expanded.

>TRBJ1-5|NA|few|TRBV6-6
TGTGCCAGCAGATTACAGGACCATCAGCCCCAGCATTTT
CASRLQDHQPQHF
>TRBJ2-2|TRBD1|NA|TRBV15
TGTGCCACCAGCAGAGATCTGGCAGGGGGATACGCCGGGGAGCTGTTTTTT
CATSRDLAGGYAGELFF
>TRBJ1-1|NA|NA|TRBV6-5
TGTGCCAGCAGGGAGGCTCAAAACACTGAAGCTTTCTTT
CASREAQNTEAFF
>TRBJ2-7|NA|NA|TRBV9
TGTGCCAGCAGCTCCAGTCCCTACGAGCAGTACTTC
CASSSSPYEQYF
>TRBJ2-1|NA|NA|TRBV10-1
TGCGCCAGCAGGACCGGTAGCCTGCTTTACAATGAGCAGTTCTTC
CASRTGSLLYNEQFF
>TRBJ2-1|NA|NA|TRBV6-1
TGTGCCAGCAGTGAAGGACAAGCCTACAATGAGCAGTTCTTC
CASSEGQAYNEQFF
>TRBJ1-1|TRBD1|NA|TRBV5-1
TGCGCCAGCAGCCGAACAGGGGTCACTGAAGCTTTCTTT
CASSRTGVTEAFF
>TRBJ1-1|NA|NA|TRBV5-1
TGCGCCAGCAGCTTGACAGGGCTGGGGAACACTGAAGCTTTCTTT
CASSLTGLGNTEAFF
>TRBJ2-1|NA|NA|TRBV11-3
TGTGCCAGCAGCGGCTCAGGGGGGAGTGGCGAGCAGTTCTTC
CASSGSGGSGEQFF
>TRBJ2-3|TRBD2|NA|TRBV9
TGTGCCAGCAGTGCCATGACTAGCGGGGCGGGAGATACGCAGTATTTT
CASSAMTSGAGDTQYF
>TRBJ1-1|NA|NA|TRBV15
TGTGCCACCAGAAATTCCCGAGCCTCCCACACTGAAGCTTTCTTT
CATRNSRASHTEAFF
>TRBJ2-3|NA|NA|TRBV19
TGTGCCAGTAGTCAGTTCACAGATACGCAGTATTTT
CASSQFTDTQYF
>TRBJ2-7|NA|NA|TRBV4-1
TGCGCCAGCAGCCAAAGCCTAGGTGGGGCCGGAGCCATCTACGAGCAGTACTTC
CASSQSLGGAGAIYEQYF
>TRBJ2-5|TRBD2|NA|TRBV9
TGTGCCAGCAGCCTATCCGGGACTATACAAGAGACCCAGTACTTC
CASSLSGTIQETQYF
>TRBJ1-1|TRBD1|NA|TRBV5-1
TGCGCCAGCAGCGAGGGACAGGGGGCTCACACTGAAGCTTTCTTT
CASSEGQGAHTEAFF
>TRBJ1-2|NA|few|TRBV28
TGTGCCAGCAGTTCGTCCGGGACTAACTATGGCTACCCCTTC
CASSSSGTNYGYPF
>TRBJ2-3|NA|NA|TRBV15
TGTGCCACCAGCAGAGTGGGCGGGGGCCTCACAGATACGCAGTATTTT
CATSRVGGGLTDTQYF
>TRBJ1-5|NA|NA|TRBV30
TGTGCCTGGAGTGTACGGGGCACTGGGGGCAATCAGCCCCAGAATTTT
CAWSVRGTGGNQPQNF
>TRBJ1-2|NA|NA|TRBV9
TGTGCCAGCAGCGTAGAAACAGACTATGGCTACACCTTC
CASSVETDYGYTF
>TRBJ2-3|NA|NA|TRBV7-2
TGTGCCAGCCGCGGGGAGCCCTCTAGCACAGATACGCAGTATTTT
CASRGEPSSTDTQYF
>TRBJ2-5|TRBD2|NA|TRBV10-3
TGTGCCACGACTAGCGGCCTAGGAGAGACCCAGTACTTC
CATTSGLGETQYF
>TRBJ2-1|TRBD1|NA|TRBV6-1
TGTGCCAGCCTAGACCCGGGACAGGGCCTCAATGAGCAGTTCTTC
CASLDPGQGLNEQFF
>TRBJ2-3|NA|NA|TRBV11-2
TGTGCCAGCAGCTTAACTGGAGATACGCAGTATTTT
CASSLTGDTQYF
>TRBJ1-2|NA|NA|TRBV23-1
TGCGCCAGCAGTCAACGACAGACAATCTATGGCTACACCTTC
CASSQRQTIYGYTF
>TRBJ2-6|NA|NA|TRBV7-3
TGTGCCAGCAGCTTGAGCTCCGGGGCCAACGTCCTGACTTTC
CASSLSSGANVLTF
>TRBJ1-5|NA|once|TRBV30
TGTGCCTGGAGTGTTTCTTGGGGGGATCAGCCCCAGAATTTT
CAWSVSWGDQPQNF
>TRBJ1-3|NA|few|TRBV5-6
TGTGCCAGCAGCTCTCCGCAGTTCTCTGGAAACACCATATATTTT
CASSSPQFSGNTIYF
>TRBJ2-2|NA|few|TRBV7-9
TGTGCCAGCAGGAGACTAGGCAACACCGGGGAGCTGTTTTTT
CASRRLGNTGELFF
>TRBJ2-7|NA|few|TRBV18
TGTGCCAGCTCCCCGGGAACCTCCTACGAGCAGTACTTC
CASSPGTSYEQYF
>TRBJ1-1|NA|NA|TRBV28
TGTGCCAGCAGTTGGCGGGGGGTGAACACTGAAGCTTTCTTT
CASSWRGVNTEAFF
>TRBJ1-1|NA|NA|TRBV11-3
TGTGCCAGCAGCGCCCGGGACACCTTTGAAGCTTTCTTT
CASSARDTFEAFF
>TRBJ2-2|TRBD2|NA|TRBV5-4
TGTGCCAGCAGCCCAGCAAATCTAGCGGGGGGGACCGGGGAGCTGTTTTTT
CASSPANLAGGTGELFF
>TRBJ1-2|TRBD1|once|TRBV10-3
TGTGCCATCAGGGGGACAGGGCTTGGCTACACCTTC
CAIRGTGLGYTF
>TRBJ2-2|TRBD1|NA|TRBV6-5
TGTGCCAGCAAACCGGGACAGGGTACATCCGGGGAGCTGTTTTTT
CASKPGQGTSGELFF
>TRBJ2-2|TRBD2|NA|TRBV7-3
TGTGCCAGCAGCGGCCCGGGACTAGCGAACACCGGGGAGCTGTTTTTT
CASSGPGLANTGELFF
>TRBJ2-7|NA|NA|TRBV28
TGTGCCAGCAGTTTCAGGGGACCTCTCTACGAGCAGTACTTC
CASSFRGPLYEQYF
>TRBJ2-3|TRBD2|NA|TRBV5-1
TGCGCCAGCAGCTTGACGGGACTAAACACAGATACGCAGTATTTT
CASSLTGLNTDTQYF
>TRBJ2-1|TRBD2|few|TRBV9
TGTGCCAGCAGCGTAGGGGACACTAGCGGGGGGTTATACAATGAGCAGTTCTTC
CASSVGDTSGGLYNEQFF
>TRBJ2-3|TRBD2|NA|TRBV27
TGTGCCAGCAGCCAAAGCGGGGCGGGGGCAGATACGCAGTATTTT
CASSQSGAGADTQYF
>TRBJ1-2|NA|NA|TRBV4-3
TGCGCCAGCAGCCAAGATCAGACAGTCTATGGCTACACCTTC
CASSQDQTVYGYTF
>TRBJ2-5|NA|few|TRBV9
TGTGCCAGCAGCGTAGGTCTCAGGGACAACCAAGAGACCCAGTACTTC
CASSVGLRDNQETQYF
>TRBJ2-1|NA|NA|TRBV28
TGTGCCAGCAGTTTAACTAGCCCGAATGAGCAGTTCTTC
CASSLTSPNEQFF
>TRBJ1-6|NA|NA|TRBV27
TGTGCCAGCCGCCCCTCGACCGGGATGTCGGCCCTCCACTTT
CASRPSTGMSALHF
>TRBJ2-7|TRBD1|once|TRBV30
TGTGCCATGGCAGGGGGTAGTTACGAGCAGTACTTC
CAMAGGSYEQYF
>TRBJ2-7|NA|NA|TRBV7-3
TGTGCCAGCAGCTTAAACGCGGGACCCTACGAGCAGTACTTC
CASSLNAGPYEQYF
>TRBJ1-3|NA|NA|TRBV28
TGTGCCAGCTACACCCAACAGGGTCTTGGCACCATATATTTT
CASYTQQGLGTIYF
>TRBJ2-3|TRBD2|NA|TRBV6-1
TGTGCCAGCAGTGAAGCTTGGGCTAGCGGGGGGGCTGCTGGTACGCAGTATTTT
CASSEAWASGGAAGTQYF
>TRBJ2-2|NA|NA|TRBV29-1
TGCAGCGTTGTGAGTAGTCTGAACACCGGGGAGCTGTTTTTT
CSVVSSLNTGELFF
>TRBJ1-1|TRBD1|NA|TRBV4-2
TGTGCCAGCAGCCAAGGGTCCTCAGGGGGCTGGGGTGAAGCTTTCTTT
CASSQGSSGGWGEAFF
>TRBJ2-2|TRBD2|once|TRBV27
TGTGCCAGCAGTTTATCTGTCGCGGGAGCCAACACCGGGGAGCTGTTTTTT
CASSLSVAGANTGELFF
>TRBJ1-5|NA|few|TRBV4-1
TGCGCCAGCAGCGACAGGCGCCGTCGTCAGCCCCAGCATTTT
CASSDRRRRQPQHF
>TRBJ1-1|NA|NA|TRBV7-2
TGTGCCAGCAGCTCTTACAGGGAGACCACTGAAGCTTTCTTT
CASSSYRETTEAFF
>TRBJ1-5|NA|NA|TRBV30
TGTGCCTGGAGTTCAGATATTAGCAATCAGCCCCAGCATTTT
CAWSSDISNQPQHF
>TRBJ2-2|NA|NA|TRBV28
TGTGCCAGCAGTTTGAGGACCGGGGAGCTGTTTTTT
CASSLRTGELFF
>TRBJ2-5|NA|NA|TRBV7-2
TGTGCCAGCAGCTTAGGAGGCAGGGTAGAGACCCAGTACTTC
CASSLGGRVETQYF
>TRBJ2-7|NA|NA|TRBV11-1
TGTGCCACCCAAGCTCGAGAGAGCTCCTACGAGCAGTACTTC
CATQARESSYEQYF